This T cell receptor beta chain stems from a study of response to subunit inactivated influenza vaccine. The CDR3 consists of 17 residues. From germline, CDR1 is MDHEN and CDR2 SYDVKM. V lost 1 base and J lost 6; bases outside the gene matches: 12. Points from the study as a whole: Every seasonal influenza vaccination brings in few new T cells, the authors suggested.

For this clonotype: The antigen is undetermined.

TCRdb independently ran MiXCR on the RT-PCR reads; one entry per CDR3 protein. The sample lists 500,000 to 550,000 distinct CDR3 sequences, approximately 7.8% occurring once. This material consisted of PBMCs from blood, taken about 23 months after vaccination. The receptor comes from a man between 50 and 75 years old who received an inactivated influenza vaccine. V is TRBV28 and J is TRBJ1-5; 7 bases align to TRBD1. CDR3: CASSLYPGRGRSQPQHF. The CDR3 DNA reads TGTGCCAGCAGTTTATACCCAGGGAGGGGGCGAAGTCAGCCCCAGCATTTT.